The 18 T cell receptor beta chains given below trace back to one sample, sequenced in a study of blood T cell repertoires in COVID-19. Clones were sequenced by immunoSEQ multiplex PCR, and TCRdb holds only the in-frame ones, with some missing. The table includes 59,000 or so clones, approximately 91% detected once. What was sequenced was peripheral blood. These receptor sequences come from a human donor in a cohort sampled during active COVID-19.

The rearrangement links TRBV4-1 to TRBJ2-2; TRBD2 might be the D (6 bases). The V gene lost 8 bases and the J gene lost 3 bases, with 13 bases spanning the gap. The CDR3 covers 14 residues. The germline gives CDR1 MGHRA, CDR2 YSYEKL. This chain's CDR3 is CASRSWEDTGELFF. The DNA for the CDR3 is TGCGCCAGCCGTAGCTGGGAGGACACCGGGGAGCTGTTTTTT.

This chain links TRBV4-2 with TRBJ2-1; unclear D gene. V was shortened by 0 bases and J by 0 bases, with 9 bases between the two germline ends. In germline, CDR1 is LGHNA, CDR2 YNFKEQ. This CDR3 has 16 residues. This chain's CDR3 is CASSQDPPSSYNEQFF. CDR3 DNA: TGTGCCAGCAGCCAAGACCCCCCTAGCTCCTACAATGAGCAGTTCTTC.

The J gene is TRBJ2-1, the V gene TRBV27; TRBD2 matches 10 bases. J was trimmed by 3 bases and V by 3 bases; bases with no gene match: 8. The CDR3 length is 17 residues. The germline V gene has CDR1 MNHEY and CDR2 SMNVEV (reference sequence). The DNA for the CDR3 is TGTGCCAGCAGTTTTGGGCTAGCGGGAGTGCTCTACAATGAGCAGTTCTTC. Its protein is CASSFGLAGVLYNEQFF.

The chain is built from TRBV6-2 or TRBV6-3 and TRBJ2-1; D is possibly TRBD2 (5 bases). The CDR3 extends over 14 amino acids. V was clipped by 0 bases and J by 6 bases, with 9 bases between them. CDR1 and CDR2 (germline): MNHEY, SVGEGT. CDR3 residues: CASSYSAVTNEQFF. Here the CDR3 DNA reads TGTGCCAGCAGTTACTCAGCGGTGACCAATGAGCAGTTCTTC.

The chain couples TRBV9 to TRBJ1-5, with no clear D. The CDR3 totals 13 residues. Per the germline V gene, CDR1 is SGDLS and CDR2 is YYNGEE. The V end lost 0 bases, the J end lost 8 bases, and 9 bases lay between the germline ends. The CDR3 spells CASSVGSEEPQHF. CDR3 sequence (DNA): TGTGCCAGCAGCGTAGGTTCAGAGGAGCCCCAGCATTTT.

As concerns this clone: A read error may account for a junction end that differs from germline. The chain is built from TRBV5-6 and TRBJ1-4, with 7 bases fitting TRBD1. The CDR3 covers 11 residues. Per germline, CDR1 SGHDT and CDR2 YYEEEE. This CDR3 reads CASSRGGQPLF. DNA for the CDR3: TGTGCCAGCAGCCGTGGGGGACAGCCCCTCTTT.

The chain employs TRBV7-9 and TRBJ2-5; perhaps TRBD1 as D (6 bases). With 5 bases removed from V and 4 bases from J, the gap between germline ends came to 14 bases. Per the germline V gene, CDR1 is SEHNR and CDR2 is FQNEAQ (reference sequence). The CDR3 extends over 14 amino acids. The CDR3 reads CASSPTGGAETQYF. CDR3 sequence (DNA): TGTGCCAGCAGCCCGACAGGTGGGGCAGAGACCCAGTACTTC. Combining the CDR3 with reference TRBV7-9 and TRBJ2-5 gives the whole variable domain DTGVSQNPRHKITKRGQNVTFRCDPISEHNRLYWYRQTLGQGPEFLTYFQNEAQLEKSRLLSDRFSAERPKGSFSTLEIQRTEQGDSAMYLCASSPTGGAETQYFGPGTRLLVL.

DNA for the CDR3: TGTGCCATCAGTCGAACACAGAATAATTCACCCCTCCACTTT. Translated, it gives CAISRTQNNSPLHF. The chain combines TRBV10-3 with TRBJ1-6; D gene unclear. This CDR3 comprises 14 residues. With 5 bases removed from V and 5 bases from J, the gap between germline ends came to 10 bases. CDR1 is ENHRY, CDR2 SYGVKD, per germline.

On this clone: An end of the junction differs from the germline gene, which may be a read error. The V gene is TRBV5-1, the J gene TRBJ1-4, with D maybe TRBD1 (5 bases). The germline V gene has CDR1 SGHRS and CDR2 YFSETQ. The CDR3 consists of 14 residues. CDR3 amino acids: CARSRAGGNEKLFF. The CDR3 DNA is TGCGCCCGCAGCCGGGCGGGGGGGAATGAAAAACTGTTTTTT.

The chain links TRBV28 to TRBJ2-3; 8 bases fit TRBD2. Germline V gene data show CDR1 as MDHEN and CDR2 as SYDVKM. This CDR3 region has 17 residues. J lost 0 bases, V lost 5 bases, and 10 bases had no gene match. The chain's CDR3 is CASSPPGLALSTDTQYF. As DNA, the CDR3 is TGTGCCAGCAGTCCTCCTGGACTAGCACTTAGCACAGATACGCAGTATTTT. The full variable domain, completed using reference TRBV28 and TRBJ2-3, is DVKVTQSSRYLVKRTGEKVFLECVQDMDHENMFWYRQDPGLGLRLIYFSYDVKMKEKGDIPEGYSVSREKKERFSLILESASTNQTSMYLCASSPPGLALSTDTQYFGPGTRLTVL.

The V call is TRBV4-3, the J call TRBJ2-1, with TRBD1 matching 9 bases. The CDR3 spans 16 residues. The J segment lost 8 bases and the V segment lost 3 bases, leaving 11 bases of the junction unmatched. CDR1 LGHNA and CDR2 YSLEER come from the germline V gene. CDR3 region: CASSQKIQGARDEQFF. Here the CDR3 DNA reads TGCGCCAGCAGCCAGAAGATACAGGGGGCTAGGGATGAGCAGTTCTTC.

CDR3 amino acids: CASSLLLTETQYF. The CDR3 bases are TGTGCCAGCAGTCTCCTTCTAACCGAGACCCAGTACTTC. The chain has TRBV28 and TRBJ2-5, with no clear D. V was cut by 5 bases and J by 5 bases, with 12 bases left in between. The CDR3 has 13 residues. Germline V gives CDR1 MDHEN, CDR2 SYDVKM.

The V gene is TRBV19, the J gene TRBJ2-1, with 10 bases aligning to TRBD1. Trimming removed 5 bases from V and 4 bases from J; junction bases left unmatched: 5. The germline CDR1 and CDR2 sequences are LNHDA and SQIVND (reference sequence). This CDR3 has 15 amino acids. Here the CDR3 DNA reads TGTGCCAGTAGTCATCGACAGGGGGCGTACAATGAGCAGTTCTTC. It encodes CASSHRQGAYNEQFF.

This chain joins TRBV28 and TRBJ1-2; 8 bases map to TRBD1. This CDR3 has 12 residues. Trimming took 6 bases from V and 7 from J; bases not matched to a gene: 4. Germline V CDR1 and CDR2: MDHEN, SYDVKM. The CDR3, as DNA: TGTGCCAGCAGACGAACAGGGGGTGGCTACACCTTC. Translation: CASRRTGGGYTF.

The J gene is TRBJ2-2, the V gene TRBV4-2; perhaps TRBD2 as D (6 bases). Trimming pared 0 bases from V and 4 bases from J, leaving 12 bases between. The CDR3 consists of 16 residues. CDR1 is LGHNA and CDR2 is YNFKEQ in the germline V gene. CDR3 amino acids: CASSQDWERVTGELFF. The CDR3 DNA sequence: TGTGCCAGCAGCCAAGATTGGGAGCGGGTCACCGGGGAGCTGTTTTTT.

The J gene is TRBJ1-5, the V gene TRBV2; D is undetermined. CDR1 and CDR2 from the germline V gene are SNHLY and FYNNEI. Trimming pared 6 bases from V and 1 base from J, leaving 10 bases between. CDR3 size: 14 residues. The CDR3 protein is CASSERGSNQPQHF. CDR3 coding DNA: TGTGCCAGCAGCGAGCGAGGGAGCAATCAGCCCCAGCATTTT.

A few counts support this clone. The V and J genes are TRBV6-1 and TRBJ1-5; tentatively, D is TRBD1 (6 bases). Germline V gene data show CDR1 as MNHNS and CDR2 as SASEGT. The CDR3 is made up of 16 amino acids. Trimming left V 2 bases short and J 1 base short, with 12 bases between. CDR3 protein: CASSEFGTRSNQPQHF. The CDR3, as DNA: TGTGCCAGCAGTGAATTTGGGACAAGGAGCAATCAGCCCCAGCATTTT.

The gene calls are TRBV7-3 and TRBJ2-1; 8 bases match TRBD2. Trimming took 6 bases from V and 5 from J; bases not matched to a gene: 9. Germline assignment: CDR1 SGHTA and CDR2 FQGTGA. This CDR3 has 15 amino acids. The CDR3 DNA follows: TGTGCCAGCAGTCTTCCGGGACTAGGGGACAATGAGCAGTTCTTC. Translation: CASSLPGLGDNEQFF.